The entry that follows covers one T cell receptor (beta chain) sequence. Its antigen remains undetermined. Base quality data are lacking; no much larger clone is found one base away. Each collaborating institution followed its own protocols to collect whole blood in K2EDTA tubes. Collaborator samples were shipped for TCRbeta analysis as frozen whole blood, isolated PBMCs, or DNA extracted from either sample type. Including cysteine and phenylalanine, the CDR3 has 13 amino acids. Of all the DNA, just the CDR3 is kept, 39 bases in frame from base 1. Sequences MNHEY (CDR1) and SVGAGI (CDR2) are obtained from the germline V gene. Relative to germline, V is missing 7 bases and J is missing 3 bases, with 3 bases of the junction outside any gene match. TCRbeta CDR3 regions were amplified from genomic DNA by means of the immunoSEQ Assay, a bias-controlled multiplex PCR. Turning to the authors' computational methods: The number of nucleated cells in each sample was estimated by amplification of reference gene primers within the assay. Sequence reads were collapsed and filtered to measure the absolute abundance of every unique TCRbeta CDR3 rearrangement. For each sample, productive Simpson clonality was calculated as the square root of Simpson's diversity index over productive rearrangements. The source is immuneACCESS, and TCRdb retained only in-frame sequences with V and J called. Part of the clones is not carried over; for the studies checked, unresolved V genes explain less than half of this, and the remainder is unexplained. V, J and clone size reflect that table, while D and trimming were determined from the DNA. For this sample there are approximately 430,000 clones; roughly 89% appear just once. Of the sample, roughly 1.4% is held by the ten largest clones.

The record originates from a study of blood T cell repertoires in COVID-19 (dated by TCRdb to 2018 to 2021). For context, the study as a whole: Samples covering the acute and convalescent phases of COVID-19 were provided by collaborators in the United States, Italy and Spain. Nearly every sample came with metadata listing a de-identified subject ID, COVID-19 status, age in years and sex. Samples were obtained from the ongoing ImmuneRACE study (first 160 participants) and from 1,254 subjects provided by 6 global collaborators. Where HLA class I and class II types were available, the types were taken from metadata supplied by the sample provider, not from assay-based typing. The prospective study material was composed of cDNA or gDNA derived from T cells, B-cell-depleted T cells, or PBMCs. The repertoires were made available in a free public database intended to serve as a resource for research on the immune response to SARS-CoV-2. Deeply sampled blood TCRbeta repertoires from subjects exposed to, actively infected with, or recovered from COVID-19 were included in the dataset. Broader findings and caveats from the paper: How much clinical and demographic metadata was included differed by source and by participant, and the metadata was provided uncurated.

Sequencing input: peripheral blood. The receptor comes from a woman in her twenties or thirties with active or convalescent COVID-19. The chain uses TRBV6-5 and TRBJ2-1, with 7 bases in between that match TRBD1. The CDR3 in this case is CASKGAGYNEQFF. Here is the DNA: TGTGCCAGCAAGGGGGCGGGCTACAATGAGCAGTTCTTC.